This T cell receptor beta chain was observed in a study of shared clonotypes between healthy human individuals. Study as a whole: A few men and a couple of women, aged 18 to 49, were donors. Three plates were used per donor for CD4 naive, three for CD4 memory, two for CD8 naive and one for CD8 memory.

The assay was carried out at the deep level. Study processing details: ImmunoSEQ yielded junction-only sequences lacking quality scores, so filtering differed. Here immunoSEQ multiplex PCR was the method, and the copy in TCRdb shows in-frame clones only, minus some. V and J calls plus clone size are reproduced from that table; the DNA served to infer D and trimming. The sample yields 2 million to 3 million clones, roughly 93% seen once. The CDR3 runs 15 residues. V lost 6 bases to trimming and J lost 5 bases; unmatched junction nucleotides: 8. Per the germline V gene, CDR1 is LNHNV and CDR2 is YYDKDF (reference sequence).

The sample comprised naive CD4+ T cells from PBMCs. Subset here: CD45RA+ positively selected. The TCR comes from a man younger than 35 in good health. Some clones in this sample may be carry-over from other donors' samples. V is TRBV15 and J is TRBJ2-5; 11 nucleotides line up with TRBD2. The CDR3 spells CATSGTSGGRETQYF. The CDR3 DNA is TGTGCCACCAGTGGGACTAGCGGAGGCCGGGAGACCCAGTACTTC.